Listed here are 21 T cell receptor beta chains from one sample, sequenced in a study of CD8 T cells in ankylosing spondylitis. TCRdb re-derived calls from the 5' RACE reads in MiXCR, one entry per CDR3 protein. The top ten hold around 19% of the sample, which has about 700,000 distinct CDR3 sequences, around 20% seen once. Their antigen targets remain unknown. General study results and limits: Blood of patients with ankylosing spondylitis appeared to be characterized by a TCR beta motif of several highly homologous variants.

Sequencing was done on a sample of blood, either unsorted or a sorted T cell fraction (not recorded which). These receptor sequences come from a male donor with ankylosing spondylitis.

V and J are TRBV20-1 and TRBJ2-5, with 8 positions matching TRBD2. The CDR3 has 14 amino acids. The germline CDR1 and CDR2 sequences are DFQATT and SNEGSKA (reference sequence). After removal of 3 bases from V and 1 base from J, the junction contained 4 bases not matched to a gene. The CDR3 DNA sequence: TGCAGTGCTAGGTTAGCGGGGACCCAAGAGACCCAGTACTTC. Protein: CSARLAGTQETQYF.

This clonotype has only a few counts. The chain combines TRBV2 with TRBJ2-5, with 7 bases lining up with TRBD2. This CDR3 is built from 17 residues. J lost 6 bases, V lost 3 bases, and 16 bases had no gene match. Germline lookup yields CDR1 SNHLY and CDR2 FYNNEI. CDR3 DNA sequence: TGTGCCAGCAGTGATCGGGGCCTAGCGGTCCCCGGAAAGACCCAGTACTTC. Its translation is CASSDRGLAVPGKTQYF. The full variable domain, in which reference TRBV2 and TRBJ2-5 provide the parts outside the CDR3, is EPEVTQTPSHQVTQMGQEVILRCVPISNHLYFYWYRQILGQKVEFLVSFYNNEISEKSEIFDDQFSVERPDGSNFTLKIRSTKLEDSAMYFCASSDRGLAVPGKTQYFGPGTRLLVL.

V is TRBV3-1 and J is TRBJ2-4, with TRBD2 identical over 7 bases. Unmatched junction bases numbered 5, after V lost 4 bases and J lost 5 bases. In germline, CDR1 is LGHDT, CDR2 YNNKEL (reference sequence). CDR3 size: 14 residues. Written as DNA, the CDR3 is TGTGCCAGCAGCCCCGGACTAGGTGAAAACATTCAGTACTTC. Translation gives CASSPGLGENIQYF.

This clonotype has more than one count but fewer than ten. The V and J genes are TRBV2 and TRBJ1-5; D not resolved. The CDR3 is 17 amino acids. Germline CDR1 is SNHLY and CDR2 is FYNNEI. V was clipped by 4 bases and J by 7 bases, with 23 bases between them. The CDR3 region has the DNA TGTGCCAGCAGTGGGCTGGCCAGGCCGCGATCTAGCCAGCCCCAGCATTTT. It translates to CASSGLARPRSSQPQHF.

The chain carries TRBV18 and TRBJ1-2, with TRBD1 matching 7 bases. Germline V lookup: CDR1 KGHSH, CDR2 LQKENI. The CDR3 sequence is 15 residues long. V lost 6 bases, J lost 6 bases, and 13 bases stayed unmatched. The CDR3 here is CASSATGAISDGYTF. The CDR3 DNA is TGTGCCAGCTCGGCCACAGGGGCAATAAGCGATGGCTACACCTTC.

V is TRBV24-1 and J is TRBJ2-2; D may be TRBD1 or TRBD2 (5 bases each). Looked up from germline, CDR1 is KGHDR and CDR2 is SFDVKD. The CDR3 runs to 13 residues. V was shortened by 4 bases and J by 11 bases, with 13 bases between the two germline ends. The CDR3 DNA sequence: TGTGCCACCAGTGACGGGGCGAGAGCTGAGCTGTTTTTT. Translating it yields CATSDGARAELFF.

The rearrangement links TRBV6-5 to TRBJ2-2; TRBD2 is a possible D gene (6 bases). There are 16 residues in the CDR3. Trimming took 0 bases from V and 0 from J, leaving 8 bases between them. Germline loops: CDR1 MNHEY, CDR2 SVGAGI. The CDR3 region is CASSYSSGANTGELFF. DNA of the CDR3: TGTGCCAGCAGTTACTCATCGGGGGCGAACACCGGGGAGCTGTTTTTT.

This chain connects TRBV3-1 to TRBJ1-2; D remains ambiguous. CDR3 size: 13 residues. Trimming removed 1 base at V and 6 bases at J, with 9 bases between. CDR1 and CDR2 (germline): LGHDT, YNNKEL (reference sequence). DNA for the CDR3: TGTGCCAGCAGCCAAGGGACCAGCAATGGCTACACCTTC. Translated, it gives CASSQGTSNGYTF.

This clonotype has just a few counts. The chain links TRBV3-1 to TRBJ1-6, with TRBD1 identical over 8 bases. Germline V lookup: CDR1 LGHDT, CDR2 YNNKEL (reference sequence). The CDR3 contains 15 residues. The ends lost 7 bases at V and 0 bases at J; junction bases unmatched: 2. The CDR3 nucleotides are TGTGCCAGCAAGGACAGGGTCTCCTATAATTCACCCCTCCACTTT. This gives the protein CASKDRVSYNSPLHF.

This clonotype was detected a few times. V is TRBV11-2 and J is TRBJ2-1, with 10 bases fitting TRBD2. This CDR3 is 16 amino acids long. With V trimmed by 3 bases and J by 4 bases, 6 bases remained unmatched. Germline lookup yields CDR1 SGHAT and CDR2 FQNNGV. The CDR3 nucleotides are TGTGCCAGCAGCTTCGATCTAGCGGGAGAATACAATGAGCAGTTCTTC. It yields the protein CASSFDLAGEYNEQFF.

The chain couples TRBV4-1 to TRBJ2-7; 9 bases are shared with TRBD1. The junction had 3 bases not matched to a gene; V was cut back by 3 bases and J by 0 bases. The CDR3 sequence is 15 residues long. CDR1 is MGHRA and CDR2 is YSYEKL in the germline V gene. The DNA for the CDR3 is TGCGCCAGCAGCCACTCGACAGGGGGCTCCTACGAGCAGTACTTC. Its protein product is CASSHSTGGSYEQYF.

The rearrangement uses TRBV20-1 and TRBJ2-1, with TRBD2 matching over 12 bases. The germline V gene has CDR1 DFQATT and CDR2 SNEGSKA (reference sequence). J lost 5 bases, V lost 5 bases, and 4 bases had no gene match. The CDR3 sequence is 14 residues long. In DNA form, the CDR3 reads TGCAGTGCTCCTACTAGCGGGGGGAACAATGAGCAGTTCTTC. Translation gives CSAPTSGGNNEQFF.

V is TRBV10-3 and J is TRBJ1-5; 9 nucleotides align to TRBD1. The CDR3 has 14 residues. The V gene's germline CDR1 is ENHRY and CDR2 SYGVKD. The V and J ends lost 7 bases and 5 bases, in that order; junction bases with no gene match: 6. The CDR3 bases are TGTGCCATCAAGGGACAGGGAGGCGATCAGCCCCAGCATTTT. It translates to CAIKGQGGDQPQHF.

The chain recombines TRBV4-3 with TRBJ2-3; a possible D gene is TRBD2 (6 bases). The CDR3 loop spans 18 amino acids. V was shortened by 4 bases and J by 0 bases, with 20 bases between the two germline ends. CDR1 and CDR2 (germline): LGHNA, YSLEER. CDR3 nucleotide sequence: TGCGCCAGCAGCCCAGGCGCGAATAGCGGTCGTAGCACAGATACGCAGTATTTT. Encoded protein: CASSPGANSGRSTDTQYF.

This clonotype was counted only a few times. This chain uses TRBV12-3 or TRBV12-4 with TRBJ1-2; D remains unclear. The CDR3 sequence is 13 residues long. V was trimmed by 5 bases and J by 8 bases, leaving 15 bases between them. CDR3 region: CASSLRGGDGYTF. For the CDR3, the DNA is TGTGCCAGCAGTCTACGGGGAGGCGACGGCTACACCTTC.

A note on this clonotype: The junction shows a germline mismatch at one end, possibly a read error. The rearrangement uses TRBV10-3 and TRBJ1-2; D unresolved. The CDR3 runs 15 residues. The germline CDR1 and CDR2 sequences are ENHRY and SYGVKD. CDR3 coding DNA: TGTGCCATCGGTGAGTCTACTCCCCGGCACTATGGCTACACCTTC. Translating it yields CAIGESTPRHYGYTF.

The chain links TRBV19 to TRBJ2-1, with 9 nucleotides matching TRBD1. The CDR3 consists of 15 residues. Germline-derived CDR1 and CDR2 are LNHDA and SQIVND (reference sequence). The trim removed 3 bases at V and 5 bases at J, leaving 5 bases unmatched. CDR3 residues: CASSIRDRDHNEQFF. CDR3 bases: TGTGCCAGTAGTATCCGGGACAGGGATCACAATGAGCAGTTCTTC.

This clonotype was recorded many times. The CDR3 is CASSGSPNYGYTF. The CDR3 bases are TGTGCCAGCAGTGGTAGTCCTAACTATGGCTACACCTTC. The J gene is TRBJ1-2, the V gene TRBV12-3 or TRBV12-4, with no clear D. The CDR3 contains 13 residues. Trimming pared 5 bases from V and 0 bases from J, leaving 7 bases between.

This clonotype was seen more than once but under ten times. The CDR3 spells CSARDWDRGNTGELFF. The CDR3 region has the DNA TGCAGTGCTAGAGATTGGGACAGGGGGAACACCGGGGAGCTGTTTTTT. This sequence joins TRBV20-1 and TRBJ2-2, with TRBD1 matching over 10 bases. The J segment lost 1 base and the V segment lost 0 bases, leaving 2 bases of the junction unmatched. The CDR3 runs 16 residues. Germline-derived CDR1 and CDR2 are DFQATT and SNEGSKA (reference sequence).

This CDR3 reads CSVEDRVAYEQYF. CDR3 DNA: TGCAGCGTTGAAGATCGGGTAGCCTACGAGCAGTACTTC. V usage is TRBV29-1 and J usage is TRBJ2-7; D remains unclear. The V end lost 0 bases, the J end lost 2 bases, and 8 bases lay between the germline ends. The CDR3 runs to 13 residues. Germline assignment: CDR1 SQVTM and CDR2 ANQGSEA.

The chain employs TRBV3-1 and TRBJ2-1; D remains ambiguous. V lost 4 bases to trimming and J lost 5 bases, with 9 bases between them. Germline CDR1 LGHDT, CDR2 YNNKEL (reference sequence). The CDR3 covers 13 residues. The CDR3, as DNA: TGTGCCAGCAGCCCCAACAGAAACAATGAGCAGTTCTTC. Translated: CASSPNRNNEQFF.